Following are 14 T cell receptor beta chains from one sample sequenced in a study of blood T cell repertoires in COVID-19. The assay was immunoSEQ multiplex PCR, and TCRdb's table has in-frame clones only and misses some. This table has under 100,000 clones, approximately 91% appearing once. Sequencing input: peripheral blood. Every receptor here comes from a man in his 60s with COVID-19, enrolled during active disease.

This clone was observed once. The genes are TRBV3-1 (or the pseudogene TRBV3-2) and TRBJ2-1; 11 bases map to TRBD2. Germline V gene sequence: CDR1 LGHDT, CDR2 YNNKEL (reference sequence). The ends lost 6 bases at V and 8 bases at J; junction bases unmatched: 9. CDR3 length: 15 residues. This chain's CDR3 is CASSPLAGVTYEQFF. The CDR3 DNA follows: TGTGCCAGCAGTCCACTAGCGGGGGTAACGTATGAGCAGTTCTTC.

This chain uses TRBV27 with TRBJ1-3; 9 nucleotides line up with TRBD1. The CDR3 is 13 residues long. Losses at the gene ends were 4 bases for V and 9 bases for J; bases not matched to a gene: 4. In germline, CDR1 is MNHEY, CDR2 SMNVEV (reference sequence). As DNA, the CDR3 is TGTGCCAGCAGTTCTGGGACAGGGAGCACCATATATTTT. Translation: CASSSGTGSTIYF.

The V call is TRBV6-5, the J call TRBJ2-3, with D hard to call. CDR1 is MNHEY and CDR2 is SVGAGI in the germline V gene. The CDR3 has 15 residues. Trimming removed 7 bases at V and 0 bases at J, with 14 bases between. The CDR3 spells CASTSGGGSTDTQYF. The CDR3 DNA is TGTGCCAGCACCTCCGGCGGCGGAAGCACAGATACGCAGTATTTT.

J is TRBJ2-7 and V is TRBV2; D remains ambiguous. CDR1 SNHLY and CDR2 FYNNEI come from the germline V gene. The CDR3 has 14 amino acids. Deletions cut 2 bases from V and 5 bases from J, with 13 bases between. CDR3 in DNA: TGTGCCAGCAGTGAACTAAGAAGTCTCCACGAGCAGTACTTC. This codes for CASSELRSLHEQYF.

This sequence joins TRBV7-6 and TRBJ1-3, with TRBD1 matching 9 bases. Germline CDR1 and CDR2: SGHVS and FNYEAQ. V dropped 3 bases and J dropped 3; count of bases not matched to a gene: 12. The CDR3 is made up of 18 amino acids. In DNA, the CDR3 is TGTGCCAGCAGCTTTAGCCGGGACAGGGCATCGGTTGGAAACACCATATATTTT. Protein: CASSFSRDRASVGNTIYF.

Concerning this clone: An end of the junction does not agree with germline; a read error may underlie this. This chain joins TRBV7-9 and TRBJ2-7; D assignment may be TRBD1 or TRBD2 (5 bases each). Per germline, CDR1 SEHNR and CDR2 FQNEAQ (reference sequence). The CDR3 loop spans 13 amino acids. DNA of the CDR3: TGTGCCAGCAGCGTAGCGACAGACTACGAGCAGTACTTC. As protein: CASSVATDYEQYF.

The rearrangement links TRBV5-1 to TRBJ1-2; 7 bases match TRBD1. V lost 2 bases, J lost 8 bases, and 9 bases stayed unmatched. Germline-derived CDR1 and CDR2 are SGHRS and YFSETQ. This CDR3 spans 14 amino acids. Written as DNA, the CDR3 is TGCGCCAGCAGCTTACCCGACAGGGACGTGGGCTACACCTTC. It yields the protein CASSLPDRDVGYTF.

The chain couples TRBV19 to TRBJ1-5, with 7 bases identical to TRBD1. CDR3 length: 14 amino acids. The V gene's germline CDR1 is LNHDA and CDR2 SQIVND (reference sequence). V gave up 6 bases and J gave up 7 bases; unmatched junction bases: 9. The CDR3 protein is CASSPKGAEQPQHF. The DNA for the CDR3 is TGTGCCAGTAGCCCAAAGGGGGCCGAGCAGCCCCAGCATTTT.

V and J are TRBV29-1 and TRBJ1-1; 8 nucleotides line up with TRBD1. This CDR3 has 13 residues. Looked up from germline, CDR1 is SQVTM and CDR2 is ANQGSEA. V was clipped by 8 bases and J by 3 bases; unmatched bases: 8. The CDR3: CSLNRGLHTEAFF. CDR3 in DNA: TGCAGCTTAAACAGGGGGTTGCACACTGAAGCTTTCTTT. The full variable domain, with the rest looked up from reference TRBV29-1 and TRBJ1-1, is SAVISQKPSRDICQRGTSLTIQCQVDSQVTMMFWYRQQPGQSLTLIATANQGSEATYESGFVIDKFPISRPNLTFSTLTVSNMSPEDSSIYLCSLNRGLHTEAFFGQGTRLTVV.

CDR3 sequence (DNA): TGTGCCAGCAGCTTGGGTCGGGAGGGGTTTAACTATGGCTACACCTTC. Translated: CASSLGREGFNYGYTF. The chain uses TRBV5-5 and TRBJ1-2; possibly TRBD1 for D (5 bases). The CDR3 runs to 16 residues. Trimming shortened V by 0 bases and J by 1 base, and 13 bases separated the two germline ends. The V gene's germline CDR1 is SGHKS and CDR2 YYEKEE (reference sequence).

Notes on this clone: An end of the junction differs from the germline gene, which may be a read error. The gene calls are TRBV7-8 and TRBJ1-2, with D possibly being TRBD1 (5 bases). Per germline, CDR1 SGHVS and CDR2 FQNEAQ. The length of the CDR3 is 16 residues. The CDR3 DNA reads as TGTGCCGGCAGCTCAAGCCTCAGACAGCTTGTCTATGGCTACACCTTC. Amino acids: CAGSSSLRQLVYGYTF.

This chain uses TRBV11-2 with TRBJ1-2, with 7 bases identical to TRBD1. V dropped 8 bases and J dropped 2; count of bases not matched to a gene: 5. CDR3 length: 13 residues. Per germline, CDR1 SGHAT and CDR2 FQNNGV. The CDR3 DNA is TGTGCCAGCCGTCGGGACAGCAACTATGGCTACACCTTC. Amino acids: CASRRDSNYGYTF.

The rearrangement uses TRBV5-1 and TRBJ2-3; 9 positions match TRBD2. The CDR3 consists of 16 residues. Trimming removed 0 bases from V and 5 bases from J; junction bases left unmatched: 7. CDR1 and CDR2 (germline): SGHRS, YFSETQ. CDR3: CASSLGVAGEIDTQYF. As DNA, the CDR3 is TGCGCCAGCAGCTTGGGGGTAGCGGGAGAGATAGATACGCAGTATTTT.

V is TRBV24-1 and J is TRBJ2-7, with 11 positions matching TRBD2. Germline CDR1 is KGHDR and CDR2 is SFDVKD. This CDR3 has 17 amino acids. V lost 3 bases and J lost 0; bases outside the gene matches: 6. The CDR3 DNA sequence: TGTGCCACCAGTGATAACCCCGGGACTAGCGGCTCCTACGAGCAGTACTTC. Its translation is CATSDNPGTSGSYEQYF.